One T cell receptor (beta chain) is described in this entry. Its antigen is unknown. This sample is part of a study of OX40 agonist ivuxolimab in advanced cancers. At the level of the study: The dose-escalation group included hepatocellular carcinoma, melanoma, renal cell carcinoma and head and neck cancer. Prior anti-PD-1, anti-PD-L1 or anti-CTLA-4 therapy did not bar entry, and 30% to 40% had some.

General study points: Near-lowest levels of clonal expansion characterized partial responders at 0.1-3.0 mg/kg.

Samples were taken at baseline and on day 1 of cycles 4 and 7. Profiling relied on immunoSEQ multiplex PCR, and the TCRdb table lists in-frame clones only, not all of them. The sample has some 46,000 clones, about 90% seen once. This TCR derives from an adult with an advanced solid tumor such as melanoma, head and neck, liver or kidney cancer. Source: CD4+ or CD8+ T cells sorted from blood, taken in a trial of the OX40 agonist ivuxolimab.

This CDR3 reads CASNKRGGLVSYNEQFF. In nucleotides, the CDR3 is TGTGCCAGCAATAAGCGGGGGGGCCTAGTCTCCTACAATGAGCAGTTCTTC. This sequence joins TRBV9 and TRBJ2-1; TRBD2 matches at 10 bases. This CDR3 is 17 amino acids long. CDR1 is SGDLS, CDR2 YYNGEE, per germline. V gave up 6 bases and J gave up 0 bases; unmatched junction bases: 9.